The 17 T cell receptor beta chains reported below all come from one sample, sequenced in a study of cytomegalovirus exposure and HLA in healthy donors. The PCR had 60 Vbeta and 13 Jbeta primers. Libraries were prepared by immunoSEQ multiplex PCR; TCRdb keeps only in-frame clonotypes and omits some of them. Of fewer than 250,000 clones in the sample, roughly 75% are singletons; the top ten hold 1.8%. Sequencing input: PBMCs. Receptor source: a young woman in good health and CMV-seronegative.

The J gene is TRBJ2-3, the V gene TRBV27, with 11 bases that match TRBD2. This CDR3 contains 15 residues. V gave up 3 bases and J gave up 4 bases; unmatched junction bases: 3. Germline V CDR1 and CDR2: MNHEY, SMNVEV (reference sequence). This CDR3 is CASSFLAGGPDTQYF. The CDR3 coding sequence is TGTGCCAGCAGTTTCTTAGCGGGAGGGCCAGATACGCAGTATTTT.

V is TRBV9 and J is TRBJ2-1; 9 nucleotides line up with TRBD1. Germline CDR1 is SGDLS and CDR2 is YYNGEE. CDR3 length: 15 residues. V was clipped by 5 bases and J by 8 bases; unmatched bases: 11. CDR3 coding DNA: TGTGCCAGCAGTCGCGACAGGGGGGTTTTGGATGAGCAGTTCTTC. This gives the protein CASSRDRGVLDEQFF.

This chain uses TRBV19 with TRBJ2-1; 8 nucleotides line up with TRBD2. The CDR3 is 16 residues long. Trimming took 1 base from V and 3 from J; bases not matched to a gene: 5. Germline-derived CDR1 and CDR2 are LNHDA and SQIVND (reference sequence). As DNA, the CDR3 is TGTGCCAGTAGTATAGTGGGCGGGGGGCACTACAATGAGCAGTTCTTC. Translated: CASSIVGGGHYNEQFF.

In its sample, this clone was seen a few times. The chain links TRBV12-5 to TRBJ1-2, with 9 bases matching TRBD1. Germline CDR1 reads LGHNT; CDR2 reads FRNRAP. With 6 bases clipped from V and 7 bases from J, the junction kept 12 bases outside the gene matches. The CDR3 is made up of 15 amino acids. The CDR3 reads CASGLTRDRVLGYTF. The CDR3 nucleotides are TGTGCTAGTGGCCTCACCCGGGACAGGGTGCTTGGCTACACCTTC. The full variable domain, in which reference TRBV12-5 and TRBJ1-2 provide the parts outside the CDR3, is DARVTQTPRHKVTEMGQEVTMRCQPILGHNTVFWYRQTMMQGLELLAYFRNRAPLDDSGMPKDRFSAEMPDATLATLKIQPSEPRDSAVYFCASGLTRDRVLGYTFGSGTRLTVV.

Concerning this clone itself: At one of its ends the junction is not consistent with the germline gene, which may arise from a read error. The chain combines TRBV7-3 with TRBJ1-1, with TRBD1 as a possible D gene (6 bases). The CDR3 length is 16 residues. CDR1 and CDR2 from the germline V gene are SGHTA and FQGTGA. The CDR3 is CASSITGTLLNTEAFF. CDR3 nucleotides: TGTGCCAGCAGCATAACCGGGACACTACTGAACACTGAAGCTTTCTTT. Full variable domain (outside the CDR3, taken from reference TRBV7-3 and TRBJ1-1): GAGVSQTPSNKVTEKGKYVELRCDPISGHTALYWYRQSLGQGPEFLIYFQGTGAADDSGLPNDRFFAVRPEGSVSTLKIQRTERGDSAVYLCASSITGTLLNTEAFFGQGTRLTVV.

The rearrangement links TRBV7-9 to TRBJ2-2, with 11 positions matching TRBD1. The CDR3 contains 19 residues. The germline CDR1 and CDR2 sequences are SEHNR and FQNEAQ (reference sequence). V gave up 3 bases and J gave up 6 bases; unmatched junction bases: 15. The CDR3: CASSFRDPGTGGRAGELFF. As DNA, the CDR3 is TGTGCCAGCAGCTTTCGCGACCCTGGGACAGGGGGTCGTGCCGGGGAGCTGTTTTTT.

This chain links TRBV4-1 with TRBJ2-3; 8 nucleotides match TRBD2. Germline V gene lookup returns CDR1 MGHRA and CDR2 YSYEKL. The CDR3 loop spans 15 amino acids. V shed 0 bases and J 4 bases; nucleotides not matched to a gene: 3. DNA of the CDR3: TGCGCCAGCAGCCAAGATCCAGCGGGAGCAGATACGCAGTATTTT. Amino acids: CASSQDPAGADTQYF.

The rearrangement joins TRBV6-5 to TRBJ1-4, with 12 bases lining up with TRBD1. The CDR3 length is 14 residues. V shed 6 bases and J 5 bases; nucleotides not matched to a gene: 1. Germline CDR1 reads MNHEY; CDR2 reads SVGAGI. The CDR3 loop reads CASRGTGGNEKLFF. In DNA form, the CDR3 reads TGTGCCAGCAGGGGGACAGGGGGCAATGAAAAACTGTTTTTT.

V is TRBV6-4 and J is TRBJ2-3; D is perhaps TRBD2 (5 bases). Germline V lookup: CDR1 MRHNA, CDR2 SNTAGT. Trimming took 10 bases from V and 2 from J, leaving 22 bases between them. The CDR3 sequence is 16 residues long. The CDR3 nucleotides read TGTGCCAACAGAAGGGCTGAGACTATCTCCACAGATACGCAGTATTTT. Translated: CANRRAETISTDTQYF.

The CDR3 coding sequence is TGTGCCAGCAACACCAAACGTAATGAGCAGTTCTTC. It codes for CASNTKRNEQFF. The genes are TRBV2 and TRBJ2-1; D ambiguous. The CDR3 loop spans 12 amino acids. The ends were cut back, 7 bases at V and 7 bases at J, with 11 bases in the middle. Germline values: CDR1 SNHLY, CDR2 FYNNEI.

CDR3 amino acids: CASSLSGWGGYGYTF. The DNA of the CDR3 is TGTGCCAGCAGTTTATCGGGCTGGGGCGGCTATGGCTACACCTTC. V and J are TRBV27 and TRBJ1-2; D possibly corresponds to TRBD1 (5 bases). The CDR3 has 15 amino acids. CDR1 MNHEY and CDR2 SMNVEV come from the germline V gene (reference sequence). Trimming pared 0 bases from V and 4 bases from J, leaving 12 bases between.

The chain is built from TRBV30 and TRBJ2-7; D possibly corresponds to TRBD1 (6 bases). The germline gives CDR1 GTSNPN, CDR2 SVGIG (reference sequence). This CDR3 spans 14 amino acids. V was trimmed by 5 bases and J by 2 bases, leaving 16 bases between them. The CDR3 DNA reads TGTGCCTGGGTGGACCGGGACATCACCTACGAGCAGTACTTC. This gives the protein CAWVDRDITYEQYF. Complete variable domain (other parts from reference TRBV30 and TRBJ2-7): SQTIHQWPATLVQPVGSPLSLECTVEGTSNPNLYWYRQAAGRGLQLLFYSVGIGQISSEVPQNLSASRPQDRQFILSSKKLLLSDSGFYLCAWVDRDITYEQYFGPGTRLTVT.

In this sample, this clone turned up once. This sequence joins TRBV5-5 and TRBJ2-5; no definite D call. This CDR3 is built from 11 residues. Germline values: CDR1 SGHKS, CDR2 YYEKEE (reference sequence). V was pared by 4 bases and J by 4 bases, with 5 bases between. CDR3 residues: CASSLRETQYF. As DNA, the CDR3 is TGTGCCAGCAGCCTTCGAGAGACCCAGTACTTC.

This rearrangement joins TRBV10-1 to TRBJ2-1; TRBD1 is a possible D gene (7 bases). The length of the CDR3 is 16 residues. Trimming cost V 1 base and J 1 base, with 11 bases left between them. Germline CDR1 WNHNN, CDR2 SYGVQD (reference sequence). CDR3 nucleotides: TGCGCCAGCAGTGAGTTCCCAGGGGGGTCCTACAATGAGCAGTTCTTC. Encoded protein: CASSEFPGGSYNEQFF.

The CDR3 DNA follows: TGTGCCAGCAGCTTAGCCTATATCCCTGAAGCTTTCTTT. This gives the protein CASSLAYIPEAFF. The genes are TRBV7-2 and TRBJ1-1; D is uncertain. There are 13 residues in the CDR3. Per germline, CDR1 SGHTA and CDR2 FQGNSA. Trimming pared 0 bases from V and 6 bases from J, leaving 8 bases between.

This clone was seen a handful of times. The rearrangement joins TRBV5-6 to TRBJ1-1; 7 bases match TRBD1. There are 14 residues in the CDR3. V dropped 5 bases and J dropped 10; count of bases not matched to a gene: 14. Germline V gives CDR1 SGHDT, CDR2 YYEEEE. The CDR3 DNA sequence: TGTGCCAGCAGATTCGTAACAGGGGCTTTGGGAGCTTTCTTT. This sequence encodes CASRFVTGALGAFF.

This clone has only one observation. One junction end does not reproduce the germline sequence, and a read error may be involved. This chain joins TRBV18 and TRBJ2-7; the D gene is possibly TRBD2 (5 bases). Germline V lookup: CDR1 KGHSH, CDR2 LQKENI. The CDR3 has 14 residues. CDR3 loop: CASSPSGLLSTSGF. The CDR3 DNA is TGTGCCAGCTCACCATCGGGTCTCCTTAGCACGAGCGGCTTC.